This TCR beta chain appears in the sequencing data of a study of T-cell reconstitution after alpha-beta-depleted transplantation in children. TCRbeta library construction was performed incorporating unique molecular identifiers. TCRdb independently ran MiXCR on the PCR reads; one entry per CDR3 protein. Of approximately 520,000 distinct CDR3 sequences listed, about 10% are singletons. V was pared by 4 bases and J by 0 bases, with 12 bases between. From germline, CDR1 is DFQATT and CDR2 SNEGSKA (reference sequence). The CDR3 loop spans 15 amino acids. Study outcomes and limitations: It was reported that alpha-beta T cells came from several hundred expanded graft clones (about two months after transplant).

This clonotype has a handful of counts. Antigen specificity is unknown. The sample in question was PBMCs, mostly from graft donor cells, obtained 180 days after TCRalphabeta/CD19-depleted stem cell transplant. The chain carries TRBV20-1 and TRBJ1-4, with D tentatively TRBD1 (5 bases). The source of this sequence is a female patient aged 2 to 10 who had a stem cell transplant for aplastic anemia, so the T cells may come from the graft donor. The chain's CDR3 is CSATPGTATNEKLFF. CDR3 in DNA: TGCAGTGCTACCCCAGGGACCGCAACTAATGAAAAACTGTTTTTT.